The clone carrying this T cell receptor (beta chain) was seen a few times. Antigen specificity is unknown. In the PCR, 60 Vbeta and 13 Jbeta primers were used. Assay used: immunoSEQ multiplex PCR; TCRdb lists only in-frame clones, some missing. The profile shows 150,000 to 200,000 clones, roughly a tenth of them singletons. This record comes from a study of cytomegalovirus exposure and HLA in healthy donors. Overall study results and limits: When analyzed later, a missense DCLRE1C variant was found to be linked to TCR beta V- and J-gene trimming. Rarity held for most TCR sequences, but there were some public TCRs that occurred in many donors.

The sequence was collected from a woman aged 30 to 39 in good health and CMV-seropositive. The source material was PBMCs.

The CDR3 coding sequence is TGTGCCAGCAGCCCAGGGGGGAATCAGCCCCAGCATTTT. Protein product: CASSPGGNQPQHF. This chain connects TRBV7-3 to TRBJ1-5, with 7 bases aligning to TRBD1. CDR3 size: 13 residues. CDR1 SGHTA and CDR2 FQGTGA come from the germline V gene. V dropped 5 bases and J dropped 4; count of bases not matched to a gene: 2.